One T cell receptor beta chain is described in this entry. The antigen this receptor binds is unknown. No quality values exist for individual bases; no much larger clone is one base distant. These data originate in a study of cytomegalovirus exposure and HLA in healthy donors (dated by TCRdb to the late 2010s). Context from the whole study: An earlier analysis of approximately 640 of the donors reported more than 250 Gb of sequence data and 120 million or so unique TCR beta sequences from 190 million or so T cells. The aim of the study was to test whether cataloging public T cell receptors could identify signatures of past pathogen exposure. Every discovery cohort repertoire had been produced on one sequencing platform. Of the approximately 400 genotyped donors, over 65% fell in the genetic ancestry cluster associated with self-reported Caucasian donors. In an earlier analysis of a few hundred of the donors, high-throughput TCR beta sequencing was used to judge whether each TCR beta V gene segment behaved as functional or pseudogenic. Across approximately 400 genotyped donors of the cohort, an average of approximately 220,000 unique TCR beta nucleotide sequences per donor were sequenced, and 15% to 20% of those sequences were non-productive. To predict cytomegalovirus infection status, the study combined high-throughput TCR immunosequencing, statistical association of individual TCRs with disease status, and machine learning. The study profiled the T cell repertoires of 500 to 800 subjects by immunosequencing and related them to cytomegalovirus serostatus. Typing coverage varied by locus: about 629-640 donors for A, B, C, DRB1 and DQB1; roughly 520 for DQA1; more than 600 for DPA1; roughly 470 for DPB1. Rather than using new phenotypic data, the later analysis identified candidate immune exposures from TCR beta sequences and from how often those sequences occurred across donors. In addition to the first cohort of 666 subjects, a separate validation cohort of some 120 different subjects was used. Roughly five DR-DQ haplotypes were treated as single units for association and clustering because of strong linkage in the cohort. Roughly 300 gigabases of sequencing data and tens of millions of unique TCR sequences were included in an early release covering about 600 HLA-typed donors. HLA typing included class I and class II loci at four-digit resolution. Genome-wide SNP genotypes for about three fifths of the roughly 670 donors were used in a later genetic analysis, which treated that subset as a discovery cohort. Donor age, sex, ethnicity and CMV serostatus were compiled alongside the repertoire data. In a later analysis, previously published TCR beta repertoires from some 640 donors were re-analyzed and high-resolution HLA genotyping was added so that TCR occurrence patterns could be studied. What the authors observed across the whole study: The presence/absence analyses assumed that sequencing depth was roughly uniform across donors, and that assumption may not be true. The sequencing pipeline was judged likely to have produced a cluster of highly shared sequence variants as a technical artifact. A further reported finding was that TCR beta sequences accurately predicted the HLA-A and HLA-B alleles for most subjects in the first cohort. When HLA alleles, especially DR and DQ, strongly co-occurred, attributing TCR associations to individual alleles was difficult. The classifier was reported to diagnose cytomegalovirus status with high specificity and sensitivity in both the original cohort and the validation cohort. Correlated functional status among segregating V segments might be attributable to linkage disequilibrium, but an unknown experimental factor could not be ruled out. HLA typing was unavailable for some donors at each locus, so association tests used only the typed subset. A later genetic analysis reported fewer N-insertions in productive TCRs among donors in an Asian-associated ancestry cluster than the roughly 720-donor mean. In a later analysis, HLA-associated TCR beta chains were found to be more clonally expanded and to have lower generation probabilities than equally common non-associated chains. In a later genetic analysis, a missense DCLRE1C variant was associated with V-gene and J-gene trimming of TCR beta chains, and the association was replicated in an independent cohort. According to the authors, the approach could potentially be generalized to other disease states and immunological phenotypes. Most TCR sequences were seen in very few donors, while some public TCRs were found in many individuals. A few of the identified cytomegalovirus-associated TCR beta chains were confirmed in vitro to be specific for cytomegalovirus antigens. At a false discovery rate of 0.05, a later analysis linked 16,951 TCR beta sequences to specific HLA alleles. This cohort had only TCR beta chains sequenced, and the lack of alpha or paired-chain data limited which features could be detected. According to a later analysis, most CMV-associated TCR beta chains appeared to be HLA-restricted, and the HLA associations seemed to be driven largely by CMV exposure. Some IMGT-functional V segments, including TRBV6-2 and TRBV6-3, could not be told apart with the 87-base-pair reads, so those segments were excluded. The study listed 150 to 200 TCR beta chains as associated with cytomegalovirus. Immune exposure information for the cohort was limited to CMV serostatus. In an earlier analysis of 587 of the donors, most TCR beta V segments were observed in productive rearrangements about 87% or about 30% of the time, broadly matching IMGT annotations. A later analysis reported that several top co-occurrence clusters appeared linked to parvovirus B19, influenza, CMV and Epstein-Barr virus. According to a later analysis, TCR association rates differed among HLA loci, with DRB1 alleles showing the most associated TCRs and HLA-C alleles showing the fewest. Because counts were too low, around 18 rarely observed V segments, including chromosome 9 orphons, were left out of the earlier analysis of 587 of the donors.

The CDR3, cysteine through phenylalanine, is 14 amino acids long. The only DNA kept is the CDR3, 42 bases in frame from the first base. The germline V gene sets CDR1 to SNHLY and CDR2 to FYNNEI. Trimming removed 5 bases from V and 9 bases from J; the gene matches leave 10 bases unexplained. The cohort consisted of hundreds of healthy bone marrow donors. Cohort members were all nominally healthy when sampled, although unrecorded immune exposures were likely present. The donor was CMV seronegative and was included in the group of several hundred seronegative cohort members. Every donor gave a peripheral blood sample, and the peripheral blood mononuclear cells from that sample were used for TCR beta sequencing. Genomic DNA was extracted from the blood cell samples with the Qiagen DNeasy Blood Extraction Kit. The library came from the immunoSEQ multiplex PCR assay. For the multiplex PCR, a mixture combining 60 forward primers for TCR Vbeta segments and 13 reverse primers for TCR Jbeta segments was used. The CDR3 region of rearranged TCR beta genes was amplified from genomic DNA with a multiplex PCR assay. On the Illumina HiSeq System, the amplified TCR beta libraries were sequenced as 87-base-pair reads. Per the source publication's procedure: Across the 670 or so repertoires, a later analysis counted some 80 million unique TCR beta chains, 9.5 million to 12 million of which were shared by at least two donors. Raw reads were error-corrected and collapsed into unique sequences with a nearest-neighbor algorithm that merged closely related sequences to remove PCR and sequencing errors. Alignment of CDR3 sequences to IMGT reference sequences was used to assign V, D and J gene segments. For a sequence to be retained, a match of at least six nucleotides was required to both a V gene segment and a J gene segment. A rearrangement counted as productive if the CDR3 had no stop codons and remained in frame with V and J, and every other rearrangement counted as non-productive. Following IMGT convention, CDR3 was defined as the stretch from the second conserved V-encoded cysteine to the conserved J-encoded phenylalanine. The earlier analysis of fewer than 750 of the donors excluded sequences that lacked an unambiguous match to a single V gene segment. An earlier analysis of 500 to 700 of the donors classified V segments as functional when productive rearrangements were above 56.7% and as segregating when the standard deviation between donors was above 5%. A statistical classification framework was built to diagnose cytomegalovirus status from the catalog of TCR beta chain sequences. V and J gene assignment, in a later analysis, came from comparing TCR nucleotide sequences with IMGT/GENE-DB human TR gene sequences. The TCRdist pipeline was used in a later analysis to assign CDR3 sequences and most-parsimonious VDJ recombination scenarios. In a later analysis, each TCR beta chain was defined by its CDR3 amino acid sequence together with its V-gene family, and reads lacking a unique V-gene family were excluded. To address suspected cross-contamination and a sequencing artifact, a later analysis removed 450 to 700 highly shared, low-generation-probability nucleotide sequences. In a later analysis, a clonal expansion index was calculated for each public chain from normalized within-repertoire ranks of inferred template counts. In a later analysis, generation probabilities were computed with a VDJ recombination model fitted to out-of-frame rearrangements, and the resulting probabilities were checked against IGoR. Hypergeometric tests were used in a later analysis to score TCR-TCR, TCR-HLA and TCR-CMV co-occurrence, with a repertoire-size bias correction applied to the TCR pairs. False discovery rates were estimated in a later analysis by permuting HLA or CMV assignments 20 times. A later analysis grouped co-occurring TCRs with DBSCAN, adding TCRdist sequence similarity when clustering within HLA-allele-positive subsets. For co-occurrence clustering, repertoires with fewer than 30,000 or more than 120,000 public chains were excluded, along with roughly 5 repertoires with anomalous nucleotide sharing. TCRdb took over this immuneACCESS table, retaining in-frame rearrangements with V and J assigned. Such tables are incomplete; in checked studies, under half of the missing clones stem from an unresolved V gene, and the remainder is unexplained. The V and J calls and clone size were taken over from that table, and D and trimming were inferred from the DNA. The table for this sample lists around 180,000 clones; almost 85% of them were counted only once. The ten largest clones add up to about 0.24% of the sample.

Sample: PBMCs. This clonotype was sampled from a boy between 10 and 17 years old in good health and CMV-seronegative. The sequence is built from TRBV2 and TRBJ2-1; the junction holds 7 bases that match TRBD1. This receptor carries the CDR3 CASSKRTGVVEQFF. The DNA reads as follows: TGTGCCAGCAGTAAGAGAACAGGGGTGGTTGAGCAGTTCTTC.